These 10 T cell receptor beta chains originate from one sample sequenced in a study of T cell clones after liver transplantation. Proliferating CFSE-low MLR cells were sequenced to define alloreactive TCRbeta sequences. Clones were sequenced by immunoSEQ multiplex PCR, and TCRdb holds only the in-frame ones, with some missing. The profile covers nearly 650 clones, with 45% to 60% appearing a single time and about 28% taken by the ten largest. No antigen is known for these receptors. The sequenced sample consisted of CD4+ T cells from cultured PBMCs. The origin of the receptors is a human patient who received a liver transplant. Among the T cells, some may be from the graft donor.

By proportion, this clone is large. At one end the junction does not follow the germline gene, possibly because of a read error. The chain recombines TRBV2 with TRBJ2-7; TRBD1 agrees at 10 bases. The CDR3 is 13 residues long. Germline V gene data show CDR1 as SNHLY and CDR2 as FYNNEI. CDR3 coding DNA: TGTGCCAGCAGTGAAGGGGGGCGGGACAGGGGATTGTTC. Translation gives CASSEGGRDRGLF.

J is TRBJ1-2 and V is TRBV7-9, with 10 bases lining up with TRBD1. V lost 4 bases and J lost 3; bases outside the gene matches: 14. CDR1 and CDR2 (germline): SEHNR, FQNEAQ (reference sequence). The CDR3 is made up of 18 amino acids. Written as DNA, the CDR3 is TGTGCCAGCAGCTCGCCAGCCGGGACAGGGGACGGGGACTATGGCTACACCTTC. It yields the protein CASSSPAGTGDGDYGYTF.

V and J are TRBV4-1 and TRBJ2-3; 9 bases agree with TRBD2. After removal of 1 base from V and 2 bases from J, the junction contained 4 bases not matched to a gene. This CDR3 contains 16 residues. The V gene's germline CDR1 is MGHRA and CDR2 YSYEKL. The CDR3 protein is CASSQASGASTDTQYF. DNA of the CDR3: TGCGCCAGCAGCCAAGCTAGCGGGGCCTCCACAGATACGCAGTATTTT.

A few counts support this clone. The chain has TRBV6-9 and TRBJ1-2, with unresolved D. Germline CDR1 is MNHGY and CDR2 is SVAAGI. This CDR3 comprises 12 residues. With 7 bases removed from V and 8 bases from J, the gap between germline ends came to 14 bases. CDR3 coding DNA: TGTGCCAGCAACGTGGGGAGGGAAGGCTACACCTTC. Translation: CASNVGREGYTF.

This clone was observed a few times. The rearrangement links TRBV7-2 to TRBJ1-5; 7 bases line up with TRBD1. CDR1 and CDR2 from the germline V gene are SGHTA and FQGNSA. This CDR3 is built from 15 residues. V lost 2 bases and J lost 7; bases outside the gene matches: 8. CDR3 sequence reads: CASSLQGVLEQPQHF. The DNA of the CDR3 is TGTGCCAGCAGCTTACAGGGGGTTTTAGAGCAGCCCCAGCATTTT.

The chain uses TRBV11-2 and TRBJ2-5; maybe TRBD2 (5 bases). The CDR3 is made up of 15 amino acids. The germline V and J ends were trimmed by 5 bases and 2 bases, with 15 bases remaining between them. Germline V gives CDR1 SGHAT, CDR2 FQNNGV. CDR3 protein: CASSESVGSQETQYF. In DNA form, the CDR3 reads TGTGCCAGCAGCGAGTCTGTGGGGAGTCAAGAGACCCAGTACTTC.

The chain couples TRBV30 to TRBJ1-2; D remains ambiguous. Germline V gives CDR1 GTSNPN, CDR2 SVGIG (reference sequence). Trimming took off 0 bases at V and 8 bases at J, with 13 bases between the two ends. The CDR3 has 13 amino acids. The DNA of the CDR3 is TGTGCCTGGAGTGTACTCCCAGCGTTCGGCTACACCTTC. Translating it yields CAWSVLPAFGYTF.

The chain joins TRBV29-1 to TRBJ1-2; 7 bases are a match to TRBD1. In germline, CDR1 is SQVTM, CDR2 ANQGSEA. V shed 4 bases, J shed 8 bases, and the junction held 10 bases outside the gene matches. The CDR3 spans 13 residues. The CDR3 region has the DNA TGCAGCGTTGGGGGACAGTTCAAAGGCGGCTACACCTTC. Its translation is CSVGGQFKGGYTF.

The V call is TRBV21-1, the J call TRBJ2-5. The J call may be faulty, since TRBJ2-7 better matches the DNA end. TRBV21-1 corresponds to a pseudogene. This CDR3 is built from 11 residues. CDR3 residues: CASGLGDEQYF. For the CDR3, the DNA is TGTGCCAGCGGATTGGGGGACGAGCAGTACTTC.

This chain links TRBV15 with TRBJ1-3, with D possibly TRBD1 on 5 matching bases. In germline, CDR1 is LNHNV, CDR2 YYDKDF (reference sequence). The CDR3 runs 14 residues. V lost 5 bases and J 2 bases, leaving 10 bases between the germline ends. This CDR3 reads CATSSLRAGNTIYF. CDR3 bases: TGTGCCACCAGCTCACTCAGGGCTGGAAACACCATATATTTT.